Below, 19 T cell receptor beta chains from the same sample are listed, as sequenced in a study of regulatory T cells in long-lasting Graves disease. Time point reported: newly diagnosed GD, antithyroid drugs for less than 3 months. With RNA extracted from PBMCs as input, the TCR library was made. Building of the TCR beta libraries involved iRepertoire HTBI primers and Arm-PCR of CDR3 regions. TCRdb reanalysed the multiplex PCR reads using MiXCR and keeps one entry per CDR3 protein. The table shows around 360,000 distinct CDR3 sequences, with 15% to 20% occurring only once. These same data were also listed under a study on T cells in Graves' hyperthyroidism and ophthalmopathy.

Sequenced material: peripheral blood mononuclear cells (PBMCs), taken at new diagnosis, from a patient treated with antithyroid drugs. The source of these receptors is a woman aged 18-30 years with Graves disease.

This sequence joins TRBV6-1 and TRBJ1-2; TRBD1 agrees at 7 bases. CDR3 length equals 15 residues. After removal of 7 bases from V and 2 bases from J, the junction contained 10 bases not matched to a gene. CDR1 and CDR2 (germline): MNHNS, SASEGT. The CDR3 coding sequence is TGTGCCAGCACCCTCGGGAGGGGGCGCAACTATGGCTACACCTTC. Translating it yields CASTLGRGRNYGYTF.

This clonotype has a handful of counts. The gene calls are TRBV20-1 and TRBJ2-3; a possible D gene is TRBD2 (5 bases). This CDR3 has 15 amino acids. Germline V gives CDR1 DFQATT, CDR2 SNEGSKA (reference sequence). V shed 3 bases and J shed 2 bases, with 15 bases lying between them. CDR3: CSASTLLDSTDTQYF. CDR3 in DNA: TGCAGTGCTAGCACCCTCCTGGACTCCACAGATACGCAGTATTTT.

A remark on this clonotype: Possible read error: a much larger clone is one base away. This chain uses TRBV7-8 with TRBJ2-5, with 7 bases identical to TRBD1. Germline CDR1 reads SGHVS; CDR2 reads FQNEAQ. This CDR3 comprises 16 residues. The DNA of the CDR3 is TGTGCCGGCAGCGAAGGGGGCGCGCTGGGGCAAGAGACCCAGTACTTC. Its protein is CAGSEGGALGQETQYF.

This clonotype was seen a single time. A much larger clonotype is one base distant, so this may be a read error. V is TRBV10-3 and J is TRBJ1-2; possibly TRBD1 for D (6 bases). CDR3 length equals 14 residues. The V gene lost 5 bases and the J gene lost 3 bases, with 13 bases spanning the gap. Germline loops: CDR1 ENHRY, CDR2 SYGVKD. As DNA, the CDR3 is TGTGCCATCAGTCCTAACAGGGTTGACTATGGCTACACCTTC. It yields the protein CAISPNRVDYGYTF.

This clonotype was detected many times. The chain recombines TRBV2 with TRBJ2-5; a weak D match, TRBD2 (6 bases). Germline CDR1 SNHLY, CDR2 FYNNEI. Trimming shortened V by 10 bases and J by 8 bases, and 17 bases separated the two germline ends. This CDR3 comprises 12 residues. The CDR3 is CATRDSLSTQYF. The DNA of the CDR3 is TGTGCCACCCGGGACTCACTAAGTACCCAGTACTTC. The full variable domain, in which reference TRBV2 and TRBJ2-5 provide the parts outside the CDR3, is EPEVTQTPSHQVTQMGQEVILRCVPISNHLYFYWYRQILGQKVEFLVSFYNNEISEKSEIFDDQFSVERPDGSNFTLKIRSTKLEDSAMYFCATRDSLSTQYFGPGTRLLVL.

In its sample, this clonotype was seen many times. V is TRBV29-1 and J is TRBJ2-5; D is undetermined. Per germline, CDR1 SQVTM and CDR2 ANQGSEA. The ends were cut back, 4 bases at V and 5 bases at J, with 11 bases in the middle. This CDR3 spans 12 amino acids. CDR3 coding DNA: TGCAGCGTTGTAAGCCCCGCGGAGACCCAGTACTTC. It translates to CSVVSPAETQYF.

This clonotype showed up many times. The rearrangement uses TRBV2 and TRBJ2-5; D is possibly TRBD2 (5 bases). Germline V CDR1 and CDR2: SNHLY, FYNNEI. This CDR3 is built from 14 residues. Trimming removed 3 bases from V and 2 bases from J, with 10 bases in between. The CDR3 DNA is TGTGCCAGCAGTGAGAGGGCAGCGCAAGAGACCCAGTACTTC. Translating it yields CASSERAAQETQYF.

This clonotype came up many times. The CDR3 region has the DNA TGTGCCACCAGCCCCGTCGTGGGGGGCTCCTACGAGCAGTACTTC. This gives the protein CATSPVVGGSYEQYF. The genes are TRBV15 and TRBJ2-7; TRBD2 might be the D (6 bases). CDR3 length: 15 residues. V lost 5 bases, J lost 0 bases, and 14 bases lay in between. CDR1 is LNHNV, CDR2 YYDKDF, per germline (reference sequence).

V gene TRBV28 combines with J gene TRBJ1-2; unclear D gene. CDR1 and CDR2 (germline): MDHEN, SYDVKM. Trimming removed 7 bases at V and 7 bases at J, with 7 bases between. CDR3 size: 10 residues. CDR3 protein: CASKRGGYTF. CDR3 DNA: TGTGCCAGCAAGCGGGGTGGCTACACCTTC.

The chain has TRBV9 and TRBJ2-1; unclear D gene. Germline assignment: CDR1 SGDLS and CDR2 YYNGEE. V dropped 5 bases and J dropped 4 bases, with 13 bases sitting between them. The CDR3 loop spans 14 amino acids. CDR3 in DNA: TGTGCCAGCAGTGGCCTGGGCGGATACAATGAGCAGTTCTTC. This sequence encodes CASSGLGGYNEQFF.

The chain combines TRBV19 with TRBJ2-3, with TRBD2 as a possible D gene (5 bases). The last part of the DNA fits TRBJ2-5 better; the J call may be wrong. This CDR3 has 18 residues. The germline CDR1 and CDR2 sequences are LNHDA and SQIVND (reference sequence). The CDR3 nucleotides read TGTGCCAGTAGTATGGGAGAGCCCCCCAAAACGGACCCCGGGACCCAGTACTTC. This encodes CASSMGEPPKTDPGTQYF.

The genes are TRBV12-3 or TRBV12-4 and TRBJ2-1, with D uncertain. This CDR3 region has 14 residues. V was pared by 3 bases and J by 6 bases, with 12 bases between. CDR3 sequence reads: CASSFVRTGNEQFF. The CDR3 DNA sequence: TGTGCCAGCAGTTTTGTTAGGACGGGCAATGAGCAGTTCTTC.

This clonotype was seen a few times. The J gene is TRBJ1-2, the V gene TRBV3-1, with 10 bases matching TRBD1. The CDR3 has 15 residues. CDR1 and CDR2 from the germline V gene are LGHDT and YNNKEL (reference sequence). After removal of 6 bases from V and 4 bases from J, the junction contained 8 bases not matched to a gene. Here the CDR3 reads CASSSGTGASYGYTF. CDR3 DNA sequence: TGTGCCAGCAGTTCCGGGACAGGGGCATCCTATGGCTACACCTTC.

Notes on this clonotype: A much larger clone lies a single base off, so this may be a read error. The chain employs TRBV12-3 or TRBV12-4 and TRBJ1-1; TRBD1 might be the D (5 bases). V lost 5 bases, J lost 5 bases, and 15 bases lay in between. The CDR3 is 14 amino acids. This CDR3 is CASSTWGGDTEAFF. The CDR3 coding sequence is TGTGCCAGCAGTACCTGGGGGGGGGATACTGAAGCTTTCTTT.

This clonotype was observed a handful of times. V gene TRBV27 combines with J gene TRBJ1-1; 7 bases match TRBD1. This CDR3 spans 15 amino acids. CDR1 and CDR2 from the germline V gene are MNHEY and SMNVEV (reference sequence). V shed 0 bases, J shed 6 bases, and the junction held 7 bases outside the gene matches. The CDR3 DNA follows: TGTGCCAGCAGTTTATCGACCCAGACAGGGTCTGAAGCTTTCTTT. This gives the protein CASSLSTQTGSEAFF.

This clonotype showed up many times. The chain combines TRBV5-1 with TRBJ1-1; no reliable D call. Between the trimmed V and J ends, which lost 6 bases and 1 base, there was a span of 19 bases. The CDR3 loop spans 16 amino acids. Germline values: CDR1 SGHRS, CDR2 YFSETQ. DNA for the CDR3: TGCGCCAGCAAAGTAGGATTTCGGGATAGGAACACTGAAGCTTTCTTT. This codes for CASKVGFRDRNTEAFF.

This chain uses TRBV5-1 with TRBJ2-2; 11 bases are a match to TRBD1. Trimming at V came to 3 bases and at J to 7 bases, leaving 11 bases not matched to a gene. CDR3 length: 17 residues. The germline V gene has CDR1 SGHRS and CDR2 YFSETQ. CDR3 protein: CASSSYRDRGLLGELFF. The CDR3 DNA sequence: TGCGCCAGCAGCTCCTACCGGGACAGGGGGTTGCTCGGGGAGCTGTTTTTT.

A word on this clonotype: A much larger clone sits a single nucleotide away, making a read error possible. This chain uses TRBV5-1 with TRBJ2-7, with 8 bases aligning to TRBD1. From germline, CDR1 is SGHRS and CDR2 YFSETQ. The CDR3 covers 15 residues. Trimming cost V 6 bases and J 1 base; bases outside gene matches: 9. The CDR3: CASTKRTGSSYEQYF. CDR3 bases: TGCGCCAGCACCAAACGGACAGGGAGTTCCTACGAGCAGTACTTC.

The chain combines TRBV2 with TRBJ2-3, with TRBD2 matching 12 bases. Germline-derived CDR1 and CDR2 are SNHLY and FYNNEI. The CDR3 is made up of 17 amino acids. The V gene end was trimmed by 5 bases and the J gene end by 2 bases; junction bases not matched to a gene: 8. The CDR3, as DNA: TGTGCCAGCAGTTTACTAGCGGGGGGCAGGAACACAGATACGCAGTATTTT. Translated: CASSLLAGGRNTDTQYF.